A selection of T cell receptor beta chains follows, all from one sample in a study of blood T cell repertoires in COVID-19. Profiled with immunoSEQ multiplex PCR; TCRdb holds only in-frame clones, not every one. The sample lists over 200,000 clones; 84% were seen once. Sequencing used peripheral blood. Receptors were obtained from a man in his fifties or sixties with active or convalescent COVID-19. CDR3s include the opening cysteine and the closing phenylalanine or tryptophan. Each record gives: J gene, clone size, D gene, V gene, CDR3 protein, CDR3 DNA. A D gene is named only where the DNA matches it firmly. Only some rows state a clone size, as once, few, many or a class for expanded clones.

J: TRBJ2-7
size: few
D: .
V: TRBV3-1/TRBV3-2
CDR3: CASSLGVGGAYEQYF
DNA: TGTGCCAGCAGCCTTGGTGTTGGGGGGGCGTACGAGCAGTACTTC

J: TRBJ2-7
size: few
D: .
V: TRBV28
CDR3: CASSPISPRGGDEQYF
DNA: TGTGCCAGCAGTCCAATCTCCCCCAGGGGAGGGGACGAGCAGTACTTC

J: TRBJ2-1
size: .
D: .
V: TRBV19
CDR3: CASSGSRNNEQFF
DNA: TGTGCCAGTAGCGGGAGCAGGAACAATGAGCAGTTCTTC

J: TRBJ2-1
size: .
D: .
V: TRBV9
CDR3: CASSSTSSQGEQFF
DNA: TGTGCCAGCAGCTCAACTAGCAGTCAGGGAGAGCAGTTCTTC

J: TRBJ2-6
size: once
D: .
V: TRBV11-2
CDR3: CASSAAGGGVLTF
DNA: TGTGCCAGCAGCGCCGCGGGTGGAGGCGTCCTGACTTTC

J: TRBJ1-2
size: once
D: TRBD1
V: TRBV5-4
CDR3: CASSSPGTGNGYTF
DNA: TGTGCCAGCAGCTCCCCCGGGACAGGGAATGGCTACACCTTC

J: TRBJ2-1
size: .
D: TRBD2
V: TRBV29-1
CDR3: CSVAKGLVNEQFF
DNA: TGCAGCGTCGCAAAGGGACTAGTCAATGAGCAGTTCTTC

J: TRBJ2-3
size: .
D: TRBD2
V: TRBV4-1
CDR3: CASSQGIAGGYTDTQYF
DNA: TGCGCCAGCAGCCAAGGGATAGCGGGGGGATACACAGATACGCAGTATTTT

J: TRBJ1-2
size: .
D: TRBD1
V: TRBV5-5
CDR3: CASSLGSDRGSGYTF
DNA: TGTGCCAGCAGCTTGGGTTCGGACAGGGGAAGTGGCTACACCTTC

J: TRBJ2-2
size: .
D: TRBD1
V: TRBV5-4
CDR3: CASGPETGAGELFF
DNA: TGTGCCAGCGGTCCTGAAACAGGGGCCGGGGAGCTGTTTTTT

J: TRBJ1-6
size: .
D: TRBD1
V: TRBV5-1
CDR3: CASSLGTDNSPLHF
DNA: TGCGCCAGCAGCTTAGGGACAGATAATTCACCCCTCCACTTT

J: TRBJ1-5
size: .
D: TRBD1
V: TRBV19
CDR3: CASSIEGGYSNQPQHF
DNA: TGTGCCAGTAGTATAGAAGGGGGCTATAGCAATCAGCCCCAGCATTTT

J: TRBJ2-7
size: .
D: TRBD1
V: TRBV10-1
CDR3: CASSAGTGIPYEQYF
DNA: TGCGCCAGCAGTGCCGGGACAGGGATCCCCTACGAGCAGTACTTC